The present T cell receptor beta chain was sequenced within a study of OX40 agonist ivuxolimab in advanced cancers. Study outcomes and limitations: Clonal expansion by week 6 occurred in CD4+ and CD8+ blood T cells (at 0.1 to 3.0 mg/kg).

Germline CDR1 and CDR2: SGHKS and YYEKEE (reference sequence). V lost 1 base and J 2 bases, leaving 8 bases between the germline ends. This CDR3 region has 14 residues. This clone was recorded only once. No antigen is known for it. TCRdb's copy holds only in-frame clones and misses some; the assay was immunoSEQ multiplex PCR. Of roughly 63,000 clones in the sample, 85% to 90% were seen once. This rearrangement joins TRBV5-5 to TRBJ2-3; D is undetermined. This sequence originates from an adult with an advanced solid tumor such as melanoma, head and neck, liver or kidney cancer. Sample: CD4+ or CD8+ T cells sorted from blood, taken in a trial of the OX40 agonist ivuxolimab. The CDR3 sequence: CASSLRADTDTQYF. CDR3 coding DNA: TGTGCCAGCAGCTTGAGGGCAGACACAGATACGCAGTATTTT. Looking up the rest from reference TRBV5-5 and TRBJ2-3 gives the full variable domain: DAGVTQSPTHLIKTRGQQVTLRCSPISGHKSVSWYQQVLGQGPQFIFQYYEKEERGRGNFPDRFSARQFPNYSSELNVNALLLGDSALYLCASSLRADTDTQYFGPGTRLTVL.